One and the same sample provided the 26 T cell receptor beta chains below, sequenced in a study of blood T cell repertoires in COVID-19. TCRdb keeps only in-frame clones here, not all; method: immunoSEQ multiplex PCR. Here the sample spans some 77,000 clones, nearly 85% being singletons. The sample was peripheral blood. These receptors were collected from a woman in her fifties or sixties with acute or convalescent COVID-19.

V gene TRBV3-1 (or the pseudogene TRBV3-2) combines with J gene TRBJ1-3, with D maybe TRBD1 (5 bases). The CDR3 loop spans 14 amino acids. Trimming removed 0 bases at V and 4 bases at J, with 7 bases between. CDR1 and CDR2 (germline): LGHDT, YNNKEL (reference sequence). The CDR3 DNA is TGTGCCAGCAGCCAAGACAACAGGGGAAACACCATATATTTT. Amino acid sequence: CASSQDNRGNTIYF.

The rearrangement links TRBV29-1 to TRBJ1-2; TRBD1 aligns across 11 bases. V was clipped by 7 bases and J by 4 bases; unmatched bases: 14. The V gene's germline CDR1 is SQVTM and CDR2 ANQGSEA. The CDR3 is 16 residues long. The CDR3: CSASKIGQGAVYGYTF. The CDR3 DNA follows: TGCAGCGCAAGCAAGATCGGACAGGGGGCTGTCTATGGCTACACCTTC.

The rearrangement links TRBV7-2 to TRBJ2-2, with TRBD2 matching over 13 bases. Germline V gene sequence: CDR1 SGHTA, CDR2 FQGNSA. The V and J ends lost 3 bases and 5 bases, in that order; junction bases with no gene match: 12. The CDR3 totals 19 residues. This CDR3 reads CASSLTRTSGRRWTGELFF. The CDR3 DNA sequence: TGTGCCAGCAGCTTGACTCGGACTAGCGGGAGACGGTGGACCGGGGAGCTGTTTTTT.

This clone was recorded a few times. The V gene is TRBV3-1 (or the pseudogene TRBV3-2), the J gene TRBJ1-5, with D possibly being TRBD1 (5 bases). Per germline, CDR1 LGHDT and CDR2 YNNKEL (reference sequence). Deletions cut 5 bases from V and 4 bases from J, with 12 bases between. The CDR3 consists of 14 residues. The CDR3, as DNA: TGTGCCAGCAGCTTCGGGGGAAAAAATCAGCCCCAGCATTTT. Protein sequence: CASSFGGKNQPQHF.

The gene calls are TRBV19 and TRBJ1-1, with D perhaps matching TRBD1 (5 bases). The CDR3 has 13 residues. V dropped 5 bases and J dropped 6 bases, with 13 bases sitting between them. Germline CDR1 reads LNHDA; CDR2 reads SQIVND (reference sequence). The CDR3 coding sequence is TGTGCCAGTAGTTCGGCGTGGGGGGCTGAAGCTTTCTTT. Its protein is CASSSAWGAEAFF.

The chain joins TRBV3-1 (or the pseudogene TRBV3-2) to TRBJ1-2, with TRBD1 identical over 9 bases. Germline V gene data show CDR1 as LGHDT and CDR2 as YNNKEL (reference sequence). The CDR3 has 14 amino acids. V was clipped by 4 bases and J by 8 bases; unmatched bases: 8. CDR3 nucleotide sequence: TGTGCCAGCAGCCGGGGACAGGGAATAGGAGGCTACACCTTC. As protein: CASSRGQGIGGYTF.

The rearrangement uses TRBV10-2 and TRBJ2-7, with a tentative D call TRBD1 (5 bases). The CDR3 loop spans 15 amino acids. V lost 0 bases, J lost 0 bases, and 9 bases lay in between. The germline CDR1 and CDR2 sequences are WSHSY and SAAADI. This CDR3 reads CASSESTGASYEQYF. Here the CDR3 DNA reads TGCGCCAGCAGTGAGTCAACAGGCGCCTCCTACGAGCAGTACTTC.

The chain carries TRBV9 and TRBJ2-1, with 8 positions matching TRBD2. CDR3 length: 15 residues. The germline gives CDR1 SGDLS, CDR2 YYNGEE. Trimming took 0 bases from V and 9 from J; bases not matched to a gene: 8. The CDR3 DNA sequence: TGTGCCAGCAGCGTAGATGTAGCGGGGCTCGGTGAGCAGTTCTTC. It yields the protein CASSVDVAGLGEQFF.

As DNA, the CDR3 is TGTGCCAGCAGCTTAGGAGACAGCCTCTACGAGCAGTACTTC. This sequence encodes CASSLGDSLYEQYF. V usage is TRBV7-9 and J usage is TRBJ2-7; D is possibly TRBD1 (5 bases). Germline V gene data show CDR1 as SEHNR and CDR2 as FQNEAQ (reference sequence). Trimming removed 1 base from V and 3 bases from J, with 10 bases in between. The CDR3 spans 14 residues.

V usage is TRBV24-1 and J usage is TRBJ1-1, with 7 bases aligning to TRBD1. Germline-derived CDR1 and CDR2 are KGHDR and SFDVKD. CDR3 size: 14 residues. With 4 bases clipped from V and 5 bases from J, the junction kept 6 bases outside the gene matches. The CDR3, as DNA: TGTGCCACCAGTGACTCGACAGGGTCGACTGAAGCTTTCTTT. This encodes CATSDSTGSTEAFF.

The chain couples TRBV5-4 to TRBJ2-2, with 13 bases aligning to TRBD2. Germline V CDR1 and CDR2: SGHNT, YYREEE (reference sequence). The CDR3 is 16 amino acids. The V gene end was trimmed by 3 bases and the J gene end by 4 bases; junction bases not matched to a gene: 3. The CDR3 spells CASSSWTSGSTGELFF. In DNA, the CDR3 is TGTGCCAGCAGCTCATGGACTAGCGGGAGCACCGGGGAGCTGTTTTTT.

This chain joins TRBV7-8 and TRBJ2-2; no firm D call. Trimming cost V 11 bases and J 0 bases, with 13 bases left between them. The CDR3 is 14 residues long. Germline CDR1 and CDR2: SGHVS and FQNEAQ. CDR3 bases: TGTGCCGTCGCCAGATTACCGAACACCGGGGAGCTGTTTTTT. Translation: CAVARLPNTGELFF. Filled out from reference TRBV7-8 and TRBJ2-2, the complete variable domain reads GAGVSQSPRYKVAKRGQDVALRCDPISGHVSLFWYQQALGQGPEFLTYFQNEAQLDKSGLPSDRFFAERPEGSVSTLKIQRTQQEDSAVYLCAVARLPNTGELFFGEGSRLTVL.

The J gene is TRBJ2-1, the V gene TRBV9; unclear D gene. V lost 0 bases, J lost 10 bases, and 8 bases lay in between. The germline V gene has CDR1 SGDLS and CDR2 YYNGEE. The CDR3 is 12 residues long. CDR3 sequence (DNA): TGTGCCAGCAGCGTAGTAGAAAGAGAGCAGTTCTTC. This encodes CASSVVEREQFF. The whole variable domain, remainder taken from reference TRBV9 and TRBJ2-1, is DSGVTQTPKHLITATGQRVTLRCSPRSGDLSVYWYQQSLDQGLQFLIQYYNGEERAKGNILERFSAQQFPDLHSELNLSSLELGDSALYFCASSVVEREQFFGPGTRLTVL.

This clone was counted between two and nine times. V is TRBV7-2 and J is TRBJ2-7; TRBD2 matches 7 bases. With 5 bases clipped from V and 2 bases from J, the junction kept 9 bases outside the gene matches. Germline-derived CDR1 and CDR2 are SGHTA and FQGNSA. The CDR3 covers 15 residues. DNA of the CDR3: TGTGCCAGCAGCCCCGGATGGGGGGGACCCTACGAGCAGTACTTC. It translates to CASSPGWGGPYEQYF.

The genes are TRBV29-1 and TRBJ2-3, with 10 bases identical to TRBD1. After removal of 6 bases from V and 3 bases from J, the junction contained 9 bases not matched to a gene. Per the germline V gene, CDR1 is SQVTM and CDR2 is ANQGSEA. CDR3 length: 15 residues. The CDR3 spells CSVSPTGGMTDTQYF. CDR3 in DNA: TGCAGCGTCTCGCCGACAGGGGGCATGACAGATACGCAGTATTTT.

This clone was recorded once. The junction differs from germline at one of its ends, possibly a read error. The CDR3 DNA reads TGTGCCAGCAGCTTAGTGGGACAGGGTTTCGGGAACGCCGGGGAGCTGTTTTTT. This sequence encodes CASSLVGQGFGNAGELFF. The J gene is TRBJ2-2, the V gene TRBV7-2, with 9 bases fitting TRBD1. Germline V gene sequence: CDR1 SGHTA, CDR2 FQGNSA. The CDR3 has 18 amino acids.

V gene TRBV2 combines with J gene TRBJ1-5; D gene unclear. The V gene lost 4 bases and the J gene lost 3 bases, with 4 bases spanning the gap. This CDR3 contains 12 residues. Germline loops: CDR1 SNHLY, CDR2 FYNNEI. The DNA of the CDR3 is TGTGCCAGCAGTGGCGACAATCAGCCCCAGCATTTT. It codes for CASSGDNQPQHF.

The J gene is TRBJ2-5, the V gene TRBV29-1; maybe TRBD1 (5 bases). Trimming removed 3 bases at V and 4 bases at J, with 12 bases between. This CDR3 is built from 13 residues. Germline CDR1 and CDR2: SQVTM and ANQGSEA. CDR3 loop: CSVDNGRGETQYF. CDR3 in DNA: TGCAGCGTTGATAATGGAAGGGGAGAGACCCAGTACTTC.

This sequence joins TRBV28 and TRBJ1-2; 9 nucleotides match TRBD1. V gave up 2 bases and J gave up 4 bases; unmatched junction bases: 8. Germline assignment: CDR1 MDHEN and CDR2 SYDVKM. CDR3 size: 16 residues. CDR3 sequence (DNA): TGTGCCAGCAGTTTACCAGGGACAGGGCAGCCCTATGGCTACACCTTC. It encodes CASSLPGTGQPYGYTF.

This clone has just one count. CDR3 nucleotides: TGTGCCAGCTCACCCTCCGGGTTGGCTCTAGGTGGCTACACCTTC. Its translation: CASSPSGLALGGYTF. The chain couples TRBV18 to TRBJ1-2; D is unclear. The germline CDR1 and CDR2 sequences are KGHSH and LQKENI. Trimming removed 3 bases from V and 7 bases from J, with 18 bases in between. The CDR3 runs 15 residues.

The CDR3 DNA follows: TGTGCCAGCAGCGGCCAGGGGGTAGGTCAGCCCCAGCATTTT. The encoded protein is CASSGQGVGQPQHF. The chain carries TRBV7-8 and TRBJ1-5, with 7 bases fitting TRBD1. After removal of 5 bases from V and 6 bases from J, the junction contained 7 bases not matched to a gene. The CDR3 covers 14 residues. Looked up from germline, CDR1 is SGHVS and CDR2 is FQNEAQ.

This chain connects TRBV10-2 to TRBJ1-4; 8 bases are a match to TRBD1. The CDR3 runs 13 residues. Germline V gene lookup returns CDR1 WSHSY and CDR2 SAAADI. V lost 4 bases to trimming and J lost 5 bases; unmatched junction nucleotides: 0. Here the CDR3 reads CASSGTGNEKLFF. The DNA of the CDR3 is TGCGCCAGCAGTGGGACAGGGAATGAAAAACTGTTTTTT.

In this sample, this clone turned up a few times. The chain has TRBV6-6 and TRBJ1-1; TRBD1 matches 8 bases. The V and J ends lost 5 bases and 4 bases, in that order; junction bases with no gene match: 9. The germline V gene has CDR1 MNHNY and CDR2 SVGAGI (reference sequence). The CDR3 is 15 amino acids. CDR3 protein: CASSKAQGAGTEAFF. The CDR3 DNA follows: TGTGCCAGCAGTAAGGCCCAGGGGGCAGGCACTGAAGCTTTCTTT.

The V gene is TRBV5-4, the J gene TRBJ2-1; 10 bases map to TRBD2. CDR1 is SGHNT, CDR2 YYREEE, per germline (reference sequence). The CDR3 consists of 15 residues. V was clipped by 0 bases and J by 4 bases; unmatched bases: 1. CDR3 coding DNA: TGTGCCAGCAGCTTGGAACTAGCGGGATACAATGAGCAGTTCTTC. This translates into CASSLELAGYNEQFF. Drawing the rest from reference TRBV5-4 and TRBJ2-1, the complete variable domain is ETGVTQSPTHLIKTRGQQVTLRCSSQSGHNTVSWYQQALGQGPQFIFQYYREEENGRGNFPPRFSGLQFPNYSSELNVNALELDDSALYLCASSLELAGYNEQFFGPGTRLTVL.

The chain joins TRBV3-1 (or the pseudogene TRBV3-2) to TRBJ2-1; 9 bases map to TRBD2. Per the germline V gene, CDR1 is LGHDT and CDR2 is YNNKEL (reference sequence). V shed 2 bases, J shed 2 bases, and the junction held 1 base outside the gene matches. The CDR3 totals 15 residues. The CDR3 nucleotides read TGTGCCAGCAGCCAAAGACTAGCGGCCTACAATGAGCAGTTCTTC. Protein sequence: CASSQRLAAYNEQFF.

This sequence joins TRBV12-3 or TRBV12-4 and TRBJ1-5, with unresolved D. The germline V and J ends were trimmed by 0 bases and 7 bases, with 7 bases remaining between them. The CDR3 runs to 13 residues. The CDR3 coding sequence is TGTGCCAGCAGTTTAGCCGGGAAGCAGCCCCAGCATTTT. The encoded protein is CASSLAGKQPQHF.